The 4 T cell receptor beta chains given below trace back to one sample, sequenced in a study of shared clonotypes between healthy human individuals. Clones were sequenced by immunoSEQ multiplex PCR, and TCRdb holds only the in-frame ones, with some missing. The repertoire holds about 470,000 clones, with roughly 80% as singletons. Sequencing input: PBMCs. The source is a woman aged 40 to 50 in good health. Some clones in this sample may be carry-over from other donors' samples.

The J gene is TRBJ1-4, the V gene TRBV19, with D uncertain. Germline values: CDR1 LNHDA, CDR2 SQIVND (reference sequence). Between the trimmed V and J ends, which lost 1 base and 0 bases, there was a span of 6 bases. The length of the CDR3 is 15 residues. CDR3 amino acids: CASSIGGTTNEKLFF. CDR3 sequence (DNA): TGTGCCAGTAGTATAGGAGGAACAACTAATGAAAAACTGTTTTTT.

The CDR3 here is CASSFYRDGTDTQYF. CDR3 DNA sequence: TGTGCCAGCAGCTTCTACAGGGACGGCACAGATACGCAGTATTTT. The gene calls are TRBV7-2 and TRBJ2-3; perhaps TRBD1 as D (6 bases). CDR1 and CDR2 (germline): SGHTA, FQGNSA. The ends were cut back, 3 bases at V and 1 base at J, with 11 bases in the middle. The CDR3 length is 15 residues.

The V gene is TRBV10-3, the J gene TRBJ2-3, with 8 bases aligning to TRBD2. CDR1 is ENHRY and CDR2 is SYGVKD in the germline V gene. V lost 11 bases, J lost 3 bases, and 10 bases stayed unmatched. The CDR3 sequence is 14 residues long. This CDR3 is CASRPGLGTDTQYF. The CDR3 nucleotides are TGTGCCTCACGACCGGGACTAGGGACAGATACGCAGTATTTT.

Only a few counts were recorded for this clone. V and J are TRBV29-1 and TRBJ1-4, with 9 bases that match TRBD1. CDR1 SQVTM and CDR2 ANQGSEA come from the germline V gene. The CDR3 loop spans 13 amino acids. V gave up 7 bases and J gave up 13 bases; unmatched junction bases: 13. The CDR3 sequence is CSGIQGARGGLFF. DNA of the CDR3: TGCAGCGGGATACAGGGGGCGCGGGGAGGACTGTTTTTT.